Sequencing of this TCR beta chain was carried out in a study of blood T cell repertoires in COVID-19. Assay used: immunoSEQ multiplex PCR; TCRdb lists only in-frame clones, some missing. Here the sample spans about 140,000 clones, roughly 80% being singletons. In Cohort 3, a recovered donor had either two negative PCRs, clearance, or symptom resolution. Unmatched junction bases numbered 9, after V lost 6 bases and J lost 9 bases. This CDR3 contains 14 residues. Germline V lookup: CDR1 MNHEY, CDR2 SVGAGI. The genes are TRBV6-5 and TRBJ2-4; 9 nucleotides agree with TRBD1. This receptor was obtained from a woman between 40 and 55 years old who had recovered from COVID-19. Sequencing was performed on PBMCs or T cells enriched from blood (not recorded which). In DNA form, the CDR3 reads TGTGCCAGCAGCCCCGGGACAGGGCGCGGCATTCAGTACTTC. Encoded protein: CASSPGTGRGIQYF.